The 22 T cell receptor beta chains reported below all come from one sample, sequenced in a study of T-cell reconstitution after alpha-beta-depleted transplantation in children. Library preparation (for TCRbeta) was performed with unique molecular identifiers. One entry per CDR3 protein results from TCRdb running MiXCR on the PCR reads. The sample holds some 130,000 distinct CDR3 sequences, about 9.5% seen once. The specimen was PBMCs, mostly from graft donor cells, collected 180 days after TCRalphabeta/CD19-depleted stem cell transplant. The receptors were gathered from a girl younger than two who had a stem cell transplant for combined immunodeficiency, so the T cells may come from the graft donor.

The chain employs TRBV4-3 and TRBJ2-7, with a tentative D call TRBD1 (5 bases). The CDR3 runs to 16 residues. Germline CDR1 and CDR2: LGHNA and YSLEER. Trimming shortened V by 0 bases and J by 4 bases, and 16 bases separated the two germline ends. CDR3 protein: CASSQDLTGSGYEQYF. The CDR3, as DNA: TGCGCCAGCAGCCAAGATCTAACAGGTAGTGGTTACGAGCAGTACTTC.

The chain uses TRBV11-2 and TRBJ2-6, with 9 bases fitting TRBD1. The CDR3 consists of 16 residues. CDR1 SGHAT and CDR2 FQNNGV come from the germline V gene. The J segment lost 4 bases and the V segment lost 4 bases, leaving 5 bases of the junction unmatched. CDR3 in amino acids: CASSSYRGPGANVLTF. CDR3 DNA: TGTGCCAGCAGCTCCTACAGGGGGCCCGGGGCCAACGTCCTGACTTTC. The full variable domain, its missing parts supplied by reference TRBV11-2 and TRBJ2-6, is EAGVAQSPRYKIIEKRQSVAFWCNPISGHATLYWYQQILGQGPKLLIQFQNNGVVDDSQLPKDRFSAERLKGVDSTLKIQPAKLEDSAVYLCASSSYRGPGANVLTFGAGSRLTVL.

The table lists this clonotype with a few counts. V and J are TRBV20-1 and TRBJ2-7; 15 nucleotides align to TRBD2. The CDR3 runs to 15 residues. Germline CDR1 reads DFQATT; CDR2 reads SNEGSKA (reference sequence). The junction had 3 bases not matched to a gene; V was cut back by 4 bases and J by 2 bases. This CDR3 reads CSATGTSGGPYEQYF. As DNA, the CDR3 is TGCAGTGCTACCGGGACTAGCGGGGGGCCCTACGAGCAGTACTTC.

The chain joins TRBV7-6 to TRBJ2-2; 7 bases align to TRBD1. Germline V gene lookup returns CDR1 SGHVS and CDR2 FNYEAQ. The CDR3 is made up of 15 amino acids. Trimming at V came to 4 bases and at J to 2 bases, leaving 4 bases not matched to a gene. The CDR3 region is CASSWQGVNTGELFF. As DNA, the CDR3 is TGTGCCAGCAGCTGGCAGGGGGTAAACACCGGGGAGCTGTTTTTT.

This clonotype came up many times. The V gene is TRBV7-2, the J gene TRBJ2-3; 7 nucleotides align to TRBD2. The CDR3 is made up of 17 amino acids. Germline loops: CDR1 SGHTA, CDR2 FQGNSA. Germline trimming cut 8 bases from V and 2 bases from J; bases unmatched to any gene: 16. The CDR3 DNA is TGTGCCAGCTACTCTGGCCCGGGACTAAGGCTCACAGATACGCAGTATTTT. It translates to CASYSGPGLRLTDTQYF. The full variable domain, completed using reference TRBV7-2 and TRBJ2-3, is GAGVSQSPSNKVTEKGKDVELRCDPISGHTALYWYRQSLGQGLEFLIYFQGNSAPDKSGLPSDRFSAERTGGSVSTLTIQRTQQEDSAVYLCASYSGPGLRLTDTQYFGPGTRLTVL.

Only a few counts were recorded for this clonotype. V is TRBV7-2 and J is TRBJ2-1; D gene uncertain. This CDR3 has 11 amino acids. Germline-derived CDR1 and CDR2 are SGHTA and FQGNSA. V was trimmed by 1 base and J by 9 bases, leaving 4 bases between them. The CDR3 nucleotides read TGTGCCAGCAGCTTAGTAGCTGAGCAGTTCTTC. It is translated as CASSLVAEQFF.

The chain joins TRBV5-1 to TRBJ2-1; TRBD2 aligns across 9 bases. This CDR3 has 20 residues. CDR1 is SGHRS, CDR2 YFSETQ, per germline. J lost 7 bases, V lost 0 bases, and 20 bases had no gene match. The CDR3 nucleotides are TGCGCCAGCAGCTTGGCCAGGACAGCTTCGATAGCGGGAGCGGGGAATGAGCAGTTCTTC. This codes for CASSLARTASIAGAGNEQFF.

The chain uses TRBV7-2 and TRBJ1-3; D unclear. Germline V gene lookup returns CDR1 SGHTA and CDR2 FQGNSA. The CDR3 has 16 amino acids. V lost 5 bases and J 0 bases, leaving 14 bases between the germline ends. The CDR3 region has the DNA TGTGCCAGCAGCCCGGACCGACTGCACTCTGGAAACACCATATATTTT. It codes for CASSPDRLHSGNTIYF.

This clonotype showed up just a few times. The gene calls are TRBV7-8 and TRBJ2-2, with D hard to call. The V end lost 3 bases, the J end lost 3 bases, and 14 bases lay between the germline ends. CDR1 and CDR2 from the germline V gene are SGHVS and FQNEAQ. This CDR3 region has 16 residues. CDR3: CASSFRVLSDTGELFF. The CDR3 DNA sequence: TGTGCCAGCAGCTTCCGGGTCCTCTCGGACACCGGGGAGCTGTTTTTT.

This chain links TRBV20-1 with TRBJ2-7; 14 bases align to TRBD2. Germline assignment: CDR1 DFQATT and CDR2 SNEGSKA (reference sequence). The CDR3 totals 18 residues. J was trimmed by 5 bases and V by 6 bases; bases with no gene match: 18. The CDR3 nucleotides are TGCAGTGCCACAGACCCGACTAGCGGGAGGGGCCTTTTGGACGAGCAGTACTTC. Protein product: CSATDPTSGRGLLDEQYF.

This clonotype appeared a few times. CDR3 nucleotide sequence: TGTGCCACCAGTGAGCCCGACAGTAGTAACACCGGGGAGCTGTTTTTT. Protein: CATSEPDSSNTGELFF. The J gene is TRBJ2-2, the V gene TRBV24-1, with a possible D match to TRBD1 (5 bases). Looked up from germline, CDR1 is KGHDR and CDR2 is SFDVKD. The CDR3 covers 16 residues. V lost 4 bases, J lost 2 bases, and 13 bases lay in between.

The V and J genes are TRBV7-9 and TRBJ2-2; 8 bases fit TRBD2. With 1 base clipped from V and 6 bases from J, the junction kept 10 bases outside the gene matches. Per the germline V gene, CDR1 is SEHNR and CDR2 is FQNEAQ (reference sequence). The length of the CDR3 is 17 residues. The CDR3 DNA reads TGTGCCAGCAGCTTAGAGTTGGCGGGGGGCCATCCCGGGGAGCTGTTTTTT. This codes for CASSLELAGGHPGELFF.

J is TRBJ2-3 and V is TRBV28; 12 nucleotides align to TRBD2. The CDR3 consists of 19 residues. CDR1 is MDHEN, CDR2 SYDVKM, per germline. Trimming removed 3 bases from V and 1 base from J; junction bases left unmatched: 11. The CDR3 loop reads CASSFPPTSGGRGTDTQYF. The DNA for the CDR3 is TGTGCCAGCAGTTTCCCCCCGACTAGCGGGGGCCGGGGCACAGATACGCAGTATTTT.

The rearrangement links TRBV7-8 to TRBJ2-5, with D perhaps matching TRBD1 or TRBD2 (5 bases each). V was clipped by 1 base and J by 7 bases, with 10 bases between them. The CDR3 sequence is 13 residues long. Germline CDR1 reads SGHVS; CDR2 reads FQNEAQ. The CDR3 loop reads CASSLEGTVTQYF. Written as DNA, the CDR3 is TGTGCCAGCAGCTTAGAGGGGACGGTGACCCAGTACTTC. The full variable domain, rest sourced from reference TRBV7-8 and TRBJ2-5, is GAGVSQSPRYKVAKRGQDVALRCDPISGHVSLFWYQQALGQGPEFLTYFQNEAQLDKSGLPSDRFFAERPEGSVSTLKIQRTQQEDSAVYLCASSLEGTVTQYFGPGTRLLVL.

The sample holds many counts of this clonotype. The rearrangement links TRBV6-1 to TRBJ1-1; D gene unclear. Germline assignment: CDR1 MNHNS and CDR2 SASEGT. The CDR3 contains 10 residues. Trimming left V 6 bases short and J 6 bases short, with 5 bases between. The CDR3 nucleotides read TGTGCCAGCAGACTAGCTGAAGCTTTCTTT. This translates into CASRLAEAFF.

This clonotype has a handful of counts. CDR3 bases: TGCAGTGCCTTAGAGGACGGCGGGCTTTTTTCCTTGGATGAGCAGTTCTTC. Translation: CSALEDGGLFSLDEQFF. This chain joins TRBV20-1 and TRBJ2-1, with D tentatively TRBD2 (5 bases). This CDR3 has 17 amino acids. V lost 6 bases, J lost 8 bases, and 29 bases lay in between. Germline CDR1 reads DFQATT; CDR2 reads SNEGSKA (reference sequence).

A remark on this clonotype: This clone may be a read error of a much larger clone one base away. The chain links TRBV3-1 to TRBJ2-7; D possibly uses TRBD1 or TRBD2 (6 bases each). This CDR3 contains 14 residues. V shed 4 bases and J shed 2 bases, with 12 bases lying between them. The germline gives CDR1 LGHDT, CDR2 YNNKEL (reference sequence). CDR3 DNA: TGTGCCAGCAGCCCGTGGAGGGGGACCTACGAGCAGTACTTC. It yields the protein CASSPWRGTYEQYF.

In its sample, this clonotype was seen a few times. The rearrangement links TRBV20-1 to TRBJ2-1; D may be TRBD1 (6 bases). V was shortened by 6 bases and J by 7 bases, with 19 bases between the two germline ends. The CDR3 spans 14 residues. CDR1 DFQATT and CDR2 SNEGSKA come from the germline V gene (reference sequence). CDR3 amino acids: CSAHREWGMNEQFF. The CDR3 coding sequence is TGCAGTGCCCACAGGGAGTGGGGGATGAATGAGCAGTTCTTC.

V and J are TRBV27 and TRBJ2-3; 13 nucleotides align to TRBD2. Germline V gene data show CDR1 as MNHEY and CDR2 as SMNVEV (reference sequence). V gave up 5 bases and J gave up 5 bases; unmatched junction bases: 7. The CDR3 spans 16 residues. DNA for the CDR3: TGTGCCAGCAGTATACTAGCGGGAGGGCCTGGAGATACGCAGTATTTT. This encodes CASSILAGGPGDTQYF.

This clonotype was seen a few times. This chain joins TRBV11-2 and TRBJ2-5; D possibly corresponds to TRBD1 (6 bases). The V and J ends lost 3 bases and 4 bases respectively, with 12 bases between them. This CDR3 has 14 amino acids. Germline assignment: CDR1 SGHAT and CDR2 FQNNGV. The CDR3 protein is CASSFRTDGETQYF. The DNA of the CDR3 is TGTGCCAGCAGCTTCCGGACAGACGGAGAGACCCAGTACTTC.

This clonotype was seen a few times. The CDR3 loop reads CSVSADYNTGELFF. The CDR3 bases are TGCAGCGTTTCCGCCGATTATAACACCGGGGAGCTGTTTTTT. V is TRBV29-1 and J is TRBJ2-2, with D uncertain. The CDR3 covers 14 residues. Germline V gives CDR1 SQVTM, CDR2 ANQGSEA. V was pared by 5 bases and J by 2 bases, with 12 bases between.

In its sample, this clonotype was seen a few times. The chain links TRBV18 to TRBJ2-7; TRBD1 might be the D (5 bases). CDR3 length equals 14 residues. V was shortened by 5 bases and J by 1 base, with 12 bases between the two germline ends. Looked up from germline, CDR1 is KGHSH and CDR2 is LQKENI. In DNA form, the CDR3 reads TGTGCCAGCTCAATCGCAGGGTATTCCTACGAGCAGTACTTC. Protein: CASSIAGYSYEQYF.